These 3 T cell receptor beta chains came from one sample sequenced in a study of identical twins. TCRdb analysed the 5' RACE reads with MiXCR anew, one entry per CDR3 protein. Altogether around 670,000 distinct CDR3 sequences are present, roughly 6% being singletons, with the ten largest covering approximately 2%. Source material: naive T cells sorted from blood. Receptor source: a man in his late teens or twenties in good health.

This clonotype has a count of ten or more. V gene TRBV12-3 or TRBV12-4 combines with J gene TRBJ2-3; TRBD2 agrees at 7 bases. Trimming at V came to 1 base and at J to 4 bases, leaving 11 bases not matched to a gene. The CDR3 length is 17 residues. The CDR3 loop is CASSLEASGLGADTQYF. CDR3 coding DNA: TGTGCCAGCAGTTTAGAGGCTAGCGGTCTCGGAGCAGATACGCAGTATTTT.

This clonotype was detected a few times. V is TRBV28 and J is TRBJ2-3; D ambiguous. The CDR3 totals 13 residues. CDR1 and CDR2 from the germline V gene are MDHEN and SYDVKM. Trimming stripped 6 bases from V and 2 bases from J, with 9 bases between. The CDR3: CASSHPPTDTQYF. CDR3 DNA sequence: TGTGCCAGCAGCCATCCCCCCACAGATACGCAGTATTTT.

This clonotype has ten or more counts. The rearrangement uses TRBV29-1 and TRBJ2-7, with 9 nucleotides matching TRBD2. Germline V gene lookup returns CDR1 SQVTM and CDR2 ANQGSEA. With V trimmed by 6 bases and J by 2 bases, 5 bases remained unmatched. This CDR3 has 13 residues. CDR3 sequence (DNA): TGCAGCGTCGTGGCGGGAGGGCCCTACGAGCAGTACTTC. This codes for CSVVAGGPYEQYF.